Listed below are T cell receptor beta chains from one sample, sequenced in a study of T-cell memory formation after mild COVID-19. Using its own MiXCR run on the 5' RACE reads, TCRdb lists one record per CDR3 protein. Of roughly 140,000 distinct CDR3 sequences in the sample, more than 13% were seen once. The sequencing input was PBMCs or a T cell subset sorted from them (not recorded which). The receptors stem from an adult woman who had mild COVID-19 (a few samples of this study predate the infection). Cell type and time point are not known. Each CDR3 is given with its conserved first and last residue. The D gene is left open where the match is weak. The size of a clone is reported for some rows only, either as once, few or many, or as a class for expanded clones.

few | . | TRBJ2-1 | TRBV5-1 | CASSLAPGFNEQFF | TGCGCCAGCAGCTTGGCCCCTGGATTCAATGAGCAGTTCTTC
few | . | TRBJ1-1 | TRBV30 | CAWSVDIMNTEAFF | TGTGCCTGGAGTGTGGACATCATGAACACTGAAGCTTTCTTT
. | TRBD2 | TRBJ2-3 | TRBV20-1 | CSARDPSGGAGTDTQYF | TGCAGTGCTAGAGATCCTAGCGGGGGGGCCGGCACAGATACGCAGTATTTT
many | TRBD1 | TRBJ1-1 | TRBV7-9 | CASDQGVVTEAFF | TGTGCCAGCGATCAGGGGGTGGTCACTGAAGCTTTCTTT
. | . | TRBJ2-5 | TRBV6-5 | CASSRDGAAQYF | TGTGCCAGCAGCCGGGACGGCGCGGCCCAGTACTTC
. | . | TRBJ2-2 | TRBV14 | CASSQAFGRVVTGELFF | TGTGCCAGCAGCCAAGCATTCGGCAGGGTTGTCACCGGGGAGCTGTTTTTT
many | TRBD2 | TRBJ2-1 | TRBV6-5 | CASSSLAGPYNEQFF | TGTGCCAGCTCTTCCTTAGCGGGGCCATACAATGAGCAGTTCTTC
few | . | TRBJ1-1 | TRBV2 | CASSEARGAEAFF | TGTGCCAGCAGTGAAGCCCGGGGCGCTGAAGCTTTCTTT
. | TRBD1 | TRBJ1-6 | TRBV28 | CASSLGGTGNSPLHF | TGTGCCAGCAGTTTAGGAGGGACAGGGAATTCACCCCTCCACTTT
few | . | TRBJ2-7 | TRBV6-6 | CASSPGASYEQYF | TGTGCCAGCTCCCCCGGGGCATCCTACGAGCAGTACTTC
. | . | TRBJ1-2 | TRBV30 | CAWSVTGLGYGYTF | TGTGCCTGGAGTGTAACAGGGCTTGGCTATGGCTACACCTTC
many | . | TRBJ2-7 | TRBV7-9 | CASSNSQPGLQDYEQYF | TGTGCCAGCAGCAACTCGCAGCCGGGACTCCAAGATTACGAGCAGTACTTC
few | TRBD2 | TRBJ2-1 | TRBV6-5 | CASSPGGVNEQFF | TGTGCCAGCAGTCCGGGAGGGGTCAATGAGCAGTTCTTC
. | . | TRBJ2-5 | TRBV24-1 | CATSDLRGPETQYF | TGTGCCACCAGTGATTTGCGGGGGCCGGAGACCCAGTACTTC
few | TRBD1 | TRBJ2-7 | TRBV2 | CASSEPGQGYEQYF | TGTGCCAGCAGCGAGCCGGGACAGGGCTACGAGCAGTACTTC
few | . | TRBJ2-1 | TRBV25-1 | CASSPLPIVSFRGAPNEQFF | TGTGCCAGCAGTCCACTTCCAATAGTGTCATTTCGGGGGGCGCCAAATGAGCAGTTCTTC
few | TRBD1 | TRBJ2-7 | TRBV5-6 | CASSLGTGVVVYEQYF | TGTGCCAGCAGCTTGGGGACAGGGGTGGTCGTTTACGAGCAGTACTTC
few | TRBD1 | TRBJ1-2 | TRBV6-5 | CASSYEQGAGGYTF | TGTGCCAGCAGTTACGAACAGGGGGCTGGTGGCTACACCTTC
few | . | TRBJ2-7 | TRBV6-5 | CASGEVVFYEQYF | TGTGCCAGCGGCGAAGTCGTATTCTACGAGCAGTACTTC
. | . | TRBJ2-1 | TRBV9 | CASSGGAGVYYNEQFF | TGTGCCAGCAGCGGAGGGGCAGGGGTATACTACAATGAGCAGTTCTTC
. | TRBD2 | TRBJ2-1 | TRBV12-5 | CASGLGLAGPIYNEQFF | TGTGCTAGTGGGTTGGGACTAGCGGGACCTATCTACAATGAGCAGTTCTTC
. | . | TRBJ2-7 | TRBV7-2 | CASSSGRGGLSSYEQYF | TGTGCCAGCAGCTCCGGGCGGGGCGGATTAAGCTCCTACGAGCAGTACTTC
many | . | TRBJ2-7 | TRBV29-1 | CSVSRDYEQYF | TGCAGCGTTTCAAGGGACTACGAGCAGTACTTC
few | . | TRBJ2-1 | TRBV5-1 | CASSPGVGAEYNEQFF | TGCGCCAGCAGCCCGGGGGTGGGGGCCGAATACAATGAGCAGTTCTTC
. | . | TRBJ2-6 | TRBV16 | CASTFGRRPSSGANVLTF | TGTGCCAGCACCTTTGGACGTAGACCGAGCTCTGGGGCCAACGTCCTGACTTTC
few | TRBD1 | TRBJ2-1 | TRBV19 | CASSIVTRDSRSNEQFF | TGTGCCAGTAGTATAGTGACCCGGGACAGCAGGTCCAATGAGCAGTTCTTC
few | TRBD1 | TRBJ1-5 | TRBV9 | CASSPWDSLNQPQHF | TGTGCCAGCAGCCCCTGGGACAGTTTGAATCAGCCCCAGCATTTT
many | TRBD2 | TRBJ2-1 | TRBV29-1 | CSAGTSGYNEQFF | TGCAGCGCCGGGACTAGCGGTTACAATGAGCAGTTCTTC
. | . | TRBJ1-2 | TRBV7-9 | CASRDGTLRLNYGYTF | TGTGCCAGCAGGGATGGGACCCTAAGGCTTAACTATGGCTACACCTTC
few | TRBD1 | TRBJ2-7 | TRBV19 | CATSQGVGPLAYEQYF | TGTGCCACCTCGCAGGGGGTCGGGCCGTTGGCCTACGAGCAGTACTTC
few | TRBD2 | TRBJ2-2 | TRBV13 | CASNQRGWTGELFF | TGTGCCAGCAACCAGCGGGGTTGGACCGGGGAGCTGTTTTTT
. | . | TRBJ2-5 | TRBV7-6 | CASSLDFTGYQETQYF | TGTGCCAGCAGCTTAGACTTTACAGGGTACCAAGAGACCCAGTACTTC
. | . | TRBJ2-3 | TRBV15 | CATSRDDAGADTQYF | TGTGCCACCAGCAGAGACGATGCAGGGGCAGATACGCAGTATTTT
. | TRBD1 | TRBJ2-4 | TRBV7-2 | CASSLRQGAAKNIQYF | TGTGCCAGCAGCCTCCGACAGGGCGCTGCCAAAAACATTCAGTACTTC
few | . | TRBJ1-1 | TRBV7-2 | CASSPLGRVPKVTEAFF | TGTGCCAGCAGTCCTCTTGGGCGGGTCCCCAAAGTCACTGAAGCTTTCTTT